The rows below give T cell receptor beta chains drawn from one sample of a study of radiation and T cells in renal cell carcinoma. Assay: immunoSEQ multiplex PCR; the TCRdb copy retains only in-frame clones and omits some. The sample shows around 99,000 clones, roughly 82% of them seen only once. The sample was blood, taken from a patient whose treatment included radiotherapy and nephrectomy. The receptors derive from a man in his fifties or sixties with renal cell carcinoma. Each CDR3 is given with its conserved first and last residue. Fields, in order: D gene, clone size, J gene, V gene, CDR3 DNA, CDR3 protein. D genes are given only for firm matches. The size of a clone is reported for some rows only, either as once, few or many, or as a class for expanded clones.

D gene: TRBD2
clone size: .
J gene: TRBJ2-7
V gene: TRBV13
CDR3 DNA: TGTGCCAGCAACCGAGCGGGAGGTTCCGACGAGCAGTACTTC
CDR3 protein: CASNRAGGSDEQYF

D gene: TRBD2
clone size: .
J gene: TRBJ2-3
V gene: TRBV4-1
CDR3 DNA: TGCGCCAGCAGCCAAAGTAAGGGGGGCGCGGGGGGAGTCACGCAGTATTTT
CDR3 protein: CASSQSKGGAGGVTQYF

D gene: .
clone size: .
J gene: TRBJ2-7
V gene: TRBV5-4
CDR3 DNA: TGTGCCAGCAGCTTAGCACCACCGGCCGAGCAGTACTTC
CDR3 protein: CASSLAPPAEQYF

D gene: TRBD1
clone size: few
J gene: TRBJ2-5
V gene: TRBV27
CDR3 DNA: TGTGCCAGCAGTCCCGACAGGGGTTCGAAAAGAGATGACCAGTACTTC
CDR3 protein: CASSPDRGSKRDDQYF

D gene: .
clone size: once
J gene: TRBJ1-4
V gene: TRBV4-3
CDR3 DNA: TGCGCCAGCAGCCAAGACGCAGGGCGCGGCCCTCTGTTTTTT
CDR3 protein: CASSQDAGRGPLFF

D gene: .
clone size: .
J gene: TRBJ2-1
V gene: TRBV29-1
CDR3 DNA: TGCAGCGTTGTGCTCCGAACCTACAATGAGCAGTTCTTC
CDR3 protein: CSVVLRTYNEQFF

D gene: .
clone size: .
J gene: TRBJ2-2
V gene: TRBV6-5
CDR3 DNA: TGTGCCAGCAGTTCCAACCGGGATTTGAACACCGGGGAGCTGTTTTTT
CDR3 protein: CASSSNRDLNTGELFF

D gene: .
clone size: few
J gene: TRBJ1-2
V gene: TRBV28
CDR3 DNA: TGTGCCAGCAGTCTCGGACATTCCAACTATGGCTACACCTTC
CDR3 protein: CASSLGHSNYGYTF

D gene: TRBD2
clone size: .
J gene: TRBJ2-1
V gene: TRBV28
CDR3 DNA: TGTGCCAGCAGCTCTGGGGGGGGCTCCTACAATGAGCAGTTCTTC
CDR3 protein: CASSSGGGSYNEQFF

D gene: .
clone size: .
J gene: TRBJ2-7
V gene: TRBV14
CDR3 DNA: TGTGCCAGCAGCAGAAGCGCCTACGAGCAGTACTTC
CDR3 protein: CASSRSAYEQYF

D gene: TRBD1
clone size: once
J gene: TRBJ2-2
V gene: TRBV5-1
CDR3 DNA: TGCGCCAGCAGCACCGGGACAGCCTACACCGGGGAGCTGTTTTTT
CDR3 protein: CASSTGTAYTGELFF

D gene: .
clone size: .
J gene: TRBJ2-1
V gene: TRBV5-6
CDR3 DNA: TGTGCCAGCAGCCGCGACCGGGGATCGTACAATGAGCAGTTCTTC
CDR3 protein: CASSRDRGSYNEQFF

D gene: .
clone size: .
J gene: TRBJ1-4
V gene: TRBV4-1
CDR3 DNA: TGCGCCAGCAGCCAAGAAGGCAAGGGGGATAATGAAAAACTGTTTTTT
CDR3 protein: CASSQEGKGDNEKLFF